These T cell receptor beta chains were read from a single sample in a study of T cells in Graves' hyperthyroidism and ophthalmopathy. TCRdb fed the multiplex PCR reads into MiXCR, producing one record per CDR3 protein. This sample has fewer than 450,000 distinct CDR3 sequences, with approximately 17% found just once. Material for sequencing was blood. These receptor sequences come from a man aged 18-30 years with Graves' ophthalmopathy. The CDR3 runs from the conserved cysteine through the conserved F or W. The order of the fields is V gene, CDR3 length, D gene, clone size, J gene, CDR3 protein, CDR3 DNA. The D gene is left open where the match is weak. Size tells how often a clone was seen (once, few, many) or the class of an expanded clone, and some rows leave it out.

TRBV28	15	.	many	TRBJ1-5	CASSYRVGVNQPQHF	TGTGCCAGCAGTTACAGGGTGGGTGTCAATCAGCCCCAGCATTTT
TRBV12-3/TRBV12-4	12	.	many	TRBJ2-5	CASSFSEGVQYF	TGTGCCAGCAGTTTCTCTGAGGGTGTCCAGTACTTC
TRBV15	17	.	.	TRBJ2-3	CATSSSGPSPSTDTQYF	TGTGCCACCAGCTCCTCCGGCCCTAGCCCTAGCACAGATACGCAGTATTTT
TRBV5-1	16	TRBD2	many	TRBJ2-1	CASSFWGTSGGHEQFF	TGCGCCAGCAGCTTTTGGGGGACTAGCGGGGGTCATGAGCAGTTCTTC
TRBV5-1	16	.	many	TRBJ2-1	CASTFLLSRRIHEQFF	TGCGCCAGCACCTTCCTACTCTCGAGGAGGATCCATGAGCAGTTCTTC
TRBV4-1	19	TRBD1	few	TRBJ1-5	CASSLLGLRDRGGNQPQHF	TGCGCCAGCAGCCTCCTCGGTCTCCGGGACAGGGGTGGCAATCAGCCCCAGCATTTT
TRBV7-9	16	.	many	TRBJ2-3	CASSLSTRGGTDTQYF	TGTGCCAGCAGCTTAAGTACCAGGGGAGGGACAGATACGCAGTATTTT
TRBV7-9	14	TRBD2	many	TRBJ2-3	CASSHRGGTDTQYF	TGTGCCAGCAGCCACCGGGGGGGCACAGATACGCAGTATTTT
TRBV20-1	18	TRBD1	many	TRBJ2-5	CSARDQSQAGGLWETQYF	TGCAGTGCTAGAGATCAGTCCCAGGCAGGGGGCTTGTGGGAGACCCAGTACTTC
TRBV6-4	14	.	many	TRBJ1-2	CASSDSQASGGYTF	TGTGCCAGCAGTGACTCCCAGGCGTCTGGGGGCTACACCTTC
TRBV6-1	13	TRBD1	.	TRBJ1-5	CASKGTGDQPQHF	TGTGCCAGCAAGGGGACAGGGGATCAGCCCCAGCATTTT
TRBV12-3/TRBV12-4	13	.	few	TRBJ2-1	CASSWRIGNEQFF	TGTGCCAGCAGTTGGAGAATAGGGAATGAGCAGTTCTTC
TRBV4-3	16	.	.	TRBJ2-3	CASSQDPEFSGWGQYF	TGCGCCAGCAGCCAAGATCCGGAATTCTCTGGCTGGGGGCAGTATTTT
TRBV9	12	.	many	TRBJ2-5	CASSNSRETQYF	TGTGCCAGCAGCAACAGCAGAGAGACCCAGTACTTC
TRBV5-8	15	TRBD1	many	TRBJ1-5	CASSLGQVSNQPQHF	TGTGCCAGCAGCCTAGGACAGGTTAGCAATCAGCCCCAGCATTTT
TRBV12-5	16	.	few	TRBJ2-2	CASGDEGWGLTGELFF	TGTGCTAGTGGTGATGAGGGGTGGGGACTTACCGGGGAGCTGTTTTTT
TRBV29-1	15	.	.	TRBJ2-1	CSVEGREVPYNEQFF	TGCAGCGTTGAGGGCAGGGAAGTCCCCTACAATGAGCAGTTCTTC
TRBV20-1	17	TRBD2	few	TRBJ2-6	CSAPGGRGKSGANVLTF	TGCAGTGCCCCCGGGGGGAGGGGCAAGTCTGGGGCCAACGTCCTGACTTTC
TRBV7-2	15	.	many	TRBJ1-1	CASSPRRGLNTEAFF	TGTGCCAGCAGCCCCAGGAGAGGGCTGAACACTGAAGCTTTCTTT
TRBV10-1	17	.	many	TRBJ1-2	CASSEGTSTHPNYGYTF	TGCGCCAGCAGTGAGGGGACGTCCACCCATCCGAACTATGGCTACACCTTC
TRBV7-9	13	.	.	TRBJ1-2	CASSSRDVSGYTF	TGTGCCAGCAGCTCCCGGGACGTCTCGGGCTACACCTTC
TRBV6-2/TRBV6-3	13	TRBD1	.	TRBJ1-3	CEGGTASGNTIYF	TGTGAAGGGGGGACAGCCTCTGGAAACACCATATATTTT
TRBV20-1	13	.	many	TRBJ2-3	CSAPRGSADTQYF	TGCAGTGCCCCACGGGGTAGCGCAGATACGCAGTATTTT
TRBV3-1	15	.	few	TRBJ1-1	CASGPTQQTNTEAFF	TGTGCCAGCGGCCCGACACAGCAAACTAACACTGAAGCTTTCTTT
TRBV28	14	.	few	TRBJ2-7	CASSRPGSSYEQYF	TGTGCCAGCAGTCGCCCCGGGAGCTCCTACGAGCAGTACTTC
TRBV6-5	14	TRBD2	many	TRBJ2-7	CASSYGLADYEQYF	TGTGCCAGCAGTTACGGCCTAGCGGACTACGAGCAGTACTTC